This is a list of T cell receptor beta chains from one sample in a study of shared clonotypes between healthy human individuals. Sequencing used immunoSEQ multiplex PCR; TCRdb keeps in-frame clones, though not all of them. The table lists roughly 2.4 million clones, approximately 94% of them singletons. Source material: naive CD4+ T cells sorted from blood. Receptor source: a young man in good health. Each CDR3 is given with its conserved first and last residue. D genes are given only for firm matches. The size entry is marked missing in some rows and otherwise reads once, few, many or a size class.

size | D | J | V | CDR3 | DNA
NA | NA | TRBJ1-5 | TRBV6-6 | CAHRQGLNQPQHF | TGTGCTCACAGGCAGGGATTGAATCAGCCCCAGCATTTT
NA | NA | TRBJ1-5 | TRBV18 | CASSPDDNQPQHF | TGTGCCAGCTCACCCGATGACAATCAGCCCCAGCATTTT
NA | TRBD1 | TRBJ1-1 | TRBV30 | CAWTTGGGTEAFF | TGTGCCTGGACAACAGGGGGCGGAACTGAAGCTTTCTTT
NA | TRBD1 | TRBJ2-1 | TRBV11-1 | CASSPLQGQGRDEQFF | TGTGCCAGCAGCCCCCTACAGGGACAGGGCAGAGATGAGCAGTTCTTC
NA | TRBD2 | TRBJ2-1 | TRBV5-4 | CASSLVAGGSYNEQFF | TGTGCCAGCAGCTTAGTAGCGGGGGGCTCCTACAATGAGCAGTTCTTC
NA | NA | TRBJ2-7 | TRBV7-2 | CASSSSWGEEQYF | TGTGCCAGCAGCTCTAGTTGGGGAGAGGAGCAGTACTTC
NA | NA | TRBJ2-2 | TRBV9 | CASSVEQINTGELFF | TGTGCCAGCAGCGTAGAACAGATTAACACCGGGGAGCTGTTTTTT
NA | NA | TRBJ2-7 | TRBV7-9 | CASSLYFYEQYF | TGTGCCAGCAGCTTATACTTTTACGAGCAGTACTTC
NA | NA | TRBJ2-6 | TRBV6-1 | CASRYSGANVLTF | TGTGCCTCCCGGTACTCTGGGGCCAACGTCCTGACTTTC
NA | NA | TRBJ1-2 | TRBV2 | CASKTRTGDYGYTF | TGTGCCAGCAAGACGCGGACTGGCGACTATGGCTACACCTTC
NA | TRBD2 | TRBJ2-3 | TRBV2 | CASRGGLALGGQYF | TGTGCCTCACGAGGAGGACTAGCGTTGGGGGGGCAGTATTTT
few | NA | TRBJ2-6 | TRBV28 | CASSLSGANVLTF | TGTGCCAGCAGTCTTTCTGGGGCCAACGTCCTGACTTTC
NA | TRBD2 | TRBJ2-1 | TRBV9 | CASSVGPGLAFGSSYNEQFF | TGTGCCAGCAGCGTTGGGCCGGGACTAGCGTTCGGGAGCTCCTACAATGAGCAGTTCTTC
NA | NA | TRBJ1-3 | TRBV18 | CASSPSRSGNTIYF | TGTGCCAGCTCACCAAGCCGCTCTGGAAACACCATATATTTT
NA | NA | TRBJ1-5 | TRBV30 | CAWSVGGSNQPQHF | TGTGCCTGGAGTGTAGGAGGGAGCAATCAGCCCCAGCATTTT
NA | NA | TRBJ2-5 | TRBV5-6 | CASSLGPSPARQETQYF | TGTGCCAGCAGCTTGGGGCCTAGTCCTGCCAGGCAAGAGACCCAGTACTTC
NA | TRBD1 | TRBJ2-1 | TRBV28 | CASSPGQALGNEQFF | TGTGCCAGCAGTCCCGGACAGGCCCTAGGCAATGAGCAGTTCTTC
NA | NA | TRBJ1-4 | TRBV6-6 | CASSYQVPSTNEKLFF | TGTGCCAGCAGTTATCAGGTCCCATCAACTAATGAAAAACTGTTTTTT
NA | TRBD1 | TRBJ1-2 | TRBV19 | CASSKAGQITRYTF | TGTGCCAGTAGTAAAGCGGGACAGATAACGAGGTACACCTTC
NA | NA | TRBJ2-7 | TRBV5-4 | CASSFGGLRAYEQYF | TGTGCCAGCAGCTTCGGGGGGCTCAGAGCCTACGAGCAGTACTTC
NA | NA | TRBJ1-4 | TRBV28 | CASSLPALTQEKLFF | TGTGCCAGCAGCCTCCCAGCTCTGACCCAGGAAAAACTGTTTTTT
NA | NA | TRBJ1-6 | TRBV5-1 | CASSLDGQENSPLHF | TGCGCCAGCAGCTTGGATGGGCAGGAGAATTCACCCCTCCACTTT
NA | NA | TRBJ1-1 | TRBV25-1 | CASSAQRIMNTEAFF | TGTGCCAGCAGTGCACAGCGAATCATGAACACTGAAGCTTTCTTT
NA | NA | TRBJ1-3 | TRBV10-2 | CASSEFRVAVSGNTIYF | TGCGCCAGCAGTGAGTTCCGGGTGGCGGTCTCTGGAAACACCATATATTTT
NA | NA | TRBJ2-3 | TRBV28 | CASRSTDTQYF | TGTGCCAGCCGGAGCACAGATACGCAGTATTTT
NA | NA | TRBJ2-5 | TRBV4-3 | CASSQDSGTGTETQYF | TGCGCCAGCAGCCAAGATAGTGGAACAGGCACGGAGACCCAGTACTTC
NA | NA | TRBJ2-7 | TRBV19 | CASRGLGTASSYEQYF | TGTGCCAGTAGGGGACTAGGGACAGCGTCCTCCTACGAGCAGTACTTC
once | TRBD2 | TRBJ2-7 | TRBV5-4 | CASSLGTSGTYEQYF | TGTGCCAGCAGCTTGGGAACTAGCGGCACCTACGAGCAGTACTTC
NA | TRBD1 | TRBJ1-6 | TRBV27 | CASSSKPGQGPSSYNSPLHF | TGTGCCAGCAGTTCCAAACCGGGACAGGGGCCCAGCTCCTATAATTCACCCCTCCACTTT
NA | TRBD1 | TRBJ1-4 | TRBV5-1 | CASSPTGGNEKLFF | TGCGCCAGCAGCCCGACAGGGGGGAATGAAAAACTGTTTTTT
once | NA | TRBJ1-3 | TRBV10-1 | CASSDSRSGNTIYF | TGCGCCAGCAGTGACTCCCGCTCTGGAAACACCATATATTTT
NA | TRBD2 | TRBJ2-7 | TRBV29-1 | CSVQLAGSYEQYF | TGCAGCGTCCAACTAGCGGGAAGCTACGAGCAGTACTTC